A single sample gave rise to the 7 T cell receptor beta chains below, sequenced in a study of vaccination effects on CD4 cells after COVID-19. The method was immunoSEQ multiplex PCR; TCRdb's version includes in-frame clones alone and lacks a portion of them. The table shows 15,000 or so clones, with about 70% occurring only once. Pools of viral peptides were used by the ViraFEST assay to expand antigen-specific CD4+ T cells ahead of sequencing. CD4+ T cell isolation took place after more than eight days of culture. As their vaccination, participants received two doses of either BNT162b2 or mRNA-1273. These receptors are not linked to any known antigen. The specimen comprised CD4+ T cells from PBMCs cultured with HCoV-NL63 spike peptides, sampled after COVID-19 vaccination. The receptors originated from a human donor who received a COVID-19 vaccine.

V is TRBV7-3 and J is TRBJ1-1; D gene unclear. V lost 2 bases, J lost 0 bases, and 7 bases lay in between. This CDR3 comprises 14 residues. Germline V gene lookup returns CDR1 SGHTA and CDR2 FQGTGA. The CDR3 DNA sequence: TGTGCCAGCAGCTTATTTCAGATGAACACTGAAGCTTTCTTT. It is translated as CASSLFQMNTEAFF.

The rearrangement uses TRBV12-3 or TRBV12-4 and TRBJ1-6; no firm D call. Trimming removed 5 bases at V and 5 bases at J, with 7 bases between. The CDR3 runs to 13 residues. CDR3 in DNA: TGTGCCAGCAGTGGACGGAATAATTCACCCCTCCACTTT. Encoded protein: CASSGRNNSPLHF.

The chain joins TRBV30 to TRBJ2-5; perhaps TRBD1 as D (6 bases). There are 13 residues in the CDR3. V was pared by 3 bases and J by 4 bases, with 12 bases between. The germline gives CDR1 GTSNPN, CDR2 SVGIG (reference sequence). For the CDR3, the DNA is TGTGCCTGGAGCCTCAGGGGACGAGAGACCCAGTACTTC. Protein: CAWSLRGRETQYF. Full variable domain (remainder filled in from reference TRBV30 and TRBJ2-5): SQTIHQWPATLVQPVGSPLSLECTVEGTSNPNLYWYRQAAGRGLQLLFYSVGIGQISSEVPQNLSASRPQDRQFILSSKKLLLSDSGFYLCAWSLRGRETQYFGPGTRLLVL.

The V gene is TRBV5-4, the J gene TRBJ2-2; 14 bases agree with TRBD2. The V gene end was trimmed by 4 bases and the J gene end by 7 bases; junction bases not matched to a gene: 12. From germline, CDR1 is SGHNT and CDR2 YYREEE (reference sequence). The CDR3 loop spans 18 amino acids. CDR3 nucleotides: TGTGCCAGCAGCCTCGGACTAGCGGGAGGCCATGGTGTCGGGGAGCTGTTTTTT. This encodes CASSLGLAGGHGVGELFF. The full variable domain, with the rest looked up from reference TRBV5-4 and TRBJ2-2, is ETGVTQSPTHLIKTRGQQVTLRCSSQSGHNTVSWYQQALGQGPQFIFQYYREEENGRGNFPPRFSGLQFPNYSSELNVNALELDDSALYLCASSLGLAGGHGVGELFFGEGSRLTVL.

The V call is TRBV6-6, the J call TRBJ2-2; D may be TRBD1 (5 bases). Trimming shortened V by 5 bases and J by 13 bases, and 17 bases separated the two germline ends. Germline CDR1 reads MNHNY; CDR2 reads SVGAGI (reference sequence). The CDR3 sequence is 13 residues long. The CDR3 protein is CASSPFRLQGLFF. The CDR3 DNA reads TGTGCCAGCAGTCCTTTCCGCCTCCAGGGGCTGTTTTTT.

The chain joins TRBV30 to TRBJ2-5, with 10 bases aligning to TRBD1. CDR3 length: 15 amino acids. J was trimmed by 4 bases and V by 2 bases; bases with no gene match: 7. Germline V gene data show CDR1 as GTSNPN and CDR2 as SVGIG (reference sequence). The CDR3 DNA sequence: TGTGCCTGGAGTAGGGACAGGGGAATCGGAGAGACCCAGTACTTC. It yields the protein CAWSRDRGIGETQYF.

The gene calls are TRBV29-1 and TRBJ1-2; TRBD1 might be the D (6 bases). Germline loops: CDR1 SQVTM, CDR2 ANQGSEA. V was trimmed by 7 bases and J by 8 bases, leaving 14 bases between them. The CDR3 is 11 residues long. CDR3 nucleotide sequence: TGCAGCGCCCAGGGGAATAGCGGCTACACCTTC. Translating it yields CSAQGNSGYTF.